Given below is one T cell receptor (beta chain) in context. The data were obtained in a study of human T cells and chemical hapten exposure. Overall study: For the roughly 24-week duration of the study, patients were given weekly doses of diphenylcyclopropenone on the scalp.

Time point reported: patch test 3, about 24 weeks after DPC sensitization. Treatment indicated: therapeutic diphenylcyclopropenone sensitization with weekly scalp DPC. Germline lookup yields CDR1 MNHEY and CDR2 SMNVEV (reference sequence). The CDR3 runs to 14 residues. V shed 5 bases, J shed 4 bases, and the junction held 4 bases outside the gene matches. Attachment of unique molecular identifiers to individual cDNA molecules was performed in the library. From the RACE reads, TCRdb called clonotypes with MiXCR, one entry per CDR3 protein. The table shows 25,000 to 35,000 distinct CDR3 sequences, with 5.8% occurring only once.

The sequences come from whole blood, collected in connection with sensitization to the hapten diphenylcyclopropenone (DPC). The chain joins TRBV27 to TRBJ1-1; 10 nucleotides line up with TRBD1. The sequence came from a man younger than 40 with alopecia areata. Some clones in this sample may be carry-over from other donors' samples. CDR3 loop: CASSGTGAGTEAFF. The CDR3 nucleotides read TGTGCCAGCAGTGGGACAGGGGCCGGCACTGAAGCTTTCTTT.